This TCR beta chain derives from a study of blood T cell repertoires in COVID-19. In the study overall: The samples span acute and convalescent COVID-19 from the United States, Italy and Spain. From T cells, B-cell-depleted T cells, or PBMCs came the material, which was cDNA or gDNA.

In the original workflow: Nucleated cell number was recorded as an estimate derived from reference gene primer amplification. Data came from immunoSEQ multiplex PCR; TCRdb stores just in-frame clones and leaves some out. The V and J calls and the clone size are those of that table, but D and trimming were determined from the DNA. The table includes over 95,000 clones, over 65% detected once. V lost 1 base to trimming and J lost 4 bases; unmatched junction nucleotides: 12. Germline lookup yields CDR1 SGHTA and CDR2 FQGNSA. The CDR3 totals 18 residues. Input material: peripheral blood. This receptor was obtained from a middle-aged woman with acute or convalescent COVID-19. This rearrangement joins TRBV7-2 to TRBJ2-5; 10 positions match TRBD2. This CDR3 reads CASSLEVLAGVNGETQYF. Written as DNA, the CDR3 is TGTGCCAGCAGCTTAGAGGTCCTAGCGGGGGTTAACGGAGAGACCCAGTACTTC.